This TCR beta chain was recorded in a study of identical twins. CDR3 size: 12 residues. With V trimmed by 7 bases and J by 5 bases, 7 bases remained unmatched. The V gene's germline CDR1 is SQVTM and CDR2 ANQGSEA. This clonotype has at least ten counts. Donors were all healthy Caucasians. With template switching, a universal primer site was added, and the cDNA carried unique molecular identifiers. In TCRdb, the 5' RACE reads were re-called with MiXCR into one record per CDR3 protein. The table shows about 160,000 distinct CDR3 sequences, with under 4.5% occurring only once. V gene TRBV29-1 combines with J gene TRBJ2-5; 7 bases match TRBD1. This clonotype was obtained from a man aged 18-30 years in good health. Specimen: memory T cells sorted from blood. CDR3 bases: TGCAGCGGAAACAGGGGCCGGGAGACCCAGTACTTC. It specifies CSGNRGRETQYF.